These 29 T cell receptor beta chains were sequenced from one sample in a study of T cells in Graves' hyperthyroidism and ophthalmopathy. Authors of the study amplified TCR beta CDR3 regions from RNA transcripts. Initially, a first-round RT-PCR of the TCR CDR3 employed the HTBI primer set. A single record per CDR3 protein comes from TCRdb applying MiXCR to the multiplex PCR reads. The sample has hundreds of thousands of distinct CDR3 sequences; about 14% are singletons. Sequencing was carried out using blood. Receptors were obtained from a woman in her twenties or thirties with Graves' hyperthyroidism.

The V and J genes are TRBV29-1 and TRBJ2-3; 7 bases align to TRBD1. This CDR3 has 13 amino acids. The germline V gene encodes CDR1 SQVTM and CDR2 ANQGSEA. Trimming removed 8 bases from V and 0 bases from J; junction bases left unmatched: 5. CDR3 nucleotides: TGCAGCAGCTGGGGACAGAGCACAGATACGCAGTATTTT. This gives the protein CSSWGQSTDTQYF.

The rearrangement uses TRBV7-3 and TRBJ1-1; a weak D match, TRBD1 (6 bases). Trimming removed 5 bases from V and 8 bases from J, with 15 bases in between. CDR1 SGHTA and CDR2 FQGTGA come from the germline V gene. The CDR3 is made up of 13 amino acids. The CDR3, as DNA: TGTGCCAGCAGCACAGGCCGGGGGCACGAAGCTTTCTTT. Translating gives CASSTGRGHEAFF.

This clonotype came up a few times. This chain joins TRBV28 and TRBJ1-2, with 10 bases aligning to TRBD1. V was clipped by 5 bases and J by 8 bases; unmatched bases: 2. The CDR3 contains 12 residues. Germline V gene sequence: CDR1 MDHEN, CDR2 SYDVKM. The CDR3 reads CASSMTGGGYTF. Here the CDR3 DNA reads TGTGCCAGCAGTATGACAGGGGGCGGCTACACCTTC.

This clonotype was detected only a few times. The genes are TRBV7-2 and TRBJ2-6; D call uncertain. CDR1 and CDR2 (germline): SGHTA, FQGNSA. This CDR3 spans 14 amino acids. Trimming shortened V by 5 bases and J by 0 bases, and 5 bases separated the two germline ends. CDR3 sequence (DNA): TGTGCCAGCAGCACGAACTCTGGGGCCAACGTCCTGACTTTC. Protein sequence: CASSTNSGANVLTF.

This clonotype was detected many times. Written as DNA, the CDR3 is TGTGCCAGCAGTCCGAGACAGGGGGCTTGGGAGCAGTACTTC. This gives the protein CASSPRQGAWEQYF. This chain links TRBV6-1 with TRBJ2-7, with 10 bases matching TRBD1. The junction had 8 bases not matched to a gene; V was cut back by 5 bases and J by 7 bases. Germline CDR1 is MNHNS and CDR2 is SASEGT. The CDR3 is made up of 14 amino acids.

J is TRBJ1-5 and V is TRBV20-1, with D possibly being TRBD1 (6 bases). In germline, CDR1 is DFQATT, CDR2 SNEGSKA (reference sequence). The CDR3 has 14 amino acids. The V and J ends lost 4 bases and 1 base respectively, with 11 bases between them. The CDR3 protein is CSATPRGSNQPQHF. CDR3 DNA sequence: TGCAGTGCTACCCCTAGGGGGAGCAATCAGCCCCAGCATTTT.

This clonotype has at least ten counts. The chain has TRBV20-1 and TRBJ2-7, with a possible D match to TRBD1 (5 bases). This CDR3 has 13 amino acids. Germline V gene sequence: CDR1 DFQATT, CDR2 SNEGSKA (reference sequence). Trimming removed 3 bases at V and 0 bases at J, with 9 bases between. CDR3 coding DNA: TGCAGTGCTAGCCAGGGAACCTCCTACGAGCAGTACTTC. Its translation is CSASQGTSYEQYF.

The genes are TRBV20-1 and TRBJ2-5, with D uncertain. The CDR3 contains 14 residues. Germline V lookup: CDR1 DFQATT, CDR2 SNEGSKA (reference sequence). V lost 2 bases, J lost 1 base, and 11 bases lay in between. CDR3 loop: CSARIHPGQETQYF. The CDR3 nucleotides are TGCAGTGCTAGAATCCACCCTGGCCAAGAGACCCAGTACTTC.

The rearrangement uses TRBV28 and TRBJ2-7; D call uncertain. This CDR3 region has 12 residues. Germline V lookup: CDR1 MDHEN, CDR2 SYDVKM. Trimming pared 3 bases from V and 4 bases from J, leaving 7 bases between. In nucleotides, the CDR3 is TGTGCCAGCAGTTTCCAGAGATACGAGCAGTACTTC. This sequence encodes CASSFQRYEQYF.

This clonotype was found many times. In DNA form, the CDR3 reads TGTGCCAGCAGTTCGGGACTAGCGGGACAGCAGTACTTC. Protein sequence: CASSSGLAGQQYF. V gene TRBV28 combines with J gene TRBJ2-7; TRBD2 agrees at 13 bases. The CDR3 length is 13 residues. Germline CDR1 and CDR2: MDHEN and SYDVKM. Losses at the gene ends were 4 bases for V and 8 bases for J; bases not matched to a gene: 2. Full variable domain (missing parts from reference TRBV28 and TRBJ2-7): DVKVTQSSRYLVKRTGEKVFLECVQDMDHENMFWYRQDPGLGLRLIYFSYDVKMKEKGDIPEGYSVSREKKERFSLILESASTNQTSMYLCASSSGLAGQQYFGPGTRLTVT.

The table lists this clonotype with many counts. The chain has TRBV28 and TRBJ2-7, with a tentative D call TRBD2 (6 bases). The CDR3 contains 14 residues. Germline CDR1 and CDR2: MDHEN and SYDVKM. V lost 6 bases and J lost 2, with 14 bases in between. The CDR3 DNA reads as TGTGCCAGCAGCTTCCTCCGCGGGGCCTACGAGCAGTACTTC. This encodes CASSFLRGAYEQYF. Filled out from reference TRBV28 and TRBJ2-7, the complete variable domain reads DVKVTQSSRYLVKRTGEKVFLECVQDMDHENMFWYRQDPGLGLRLIYFSYDVKMKEKGDIPEGYSVSREKKERFSLILESASTNQTSMYLCASSFLRGAYEQYFGPGTRLTVT.

This clonotype occurred a few times. The V call is TRBV3-1, the J call TRBJ2-2; the D is unclear. The V and J ends lost 6 bases and 5 bases respectively, with 13 bases between them. CDR1 and CDR2 from the germline V gene are LGHDT and YNNKEL (reference sequence). The CDR3 has 14 amino acids. The DNA of the CDR3 is TGTGCCAGCAGTCCCTCGACAATTACCGGGGAGCTGTTTTTT. This encodes CASSPSTITGELFF.

This clonotype was found many times. The V and J genes are TRBV11-2 and TRBJ2-1, with 7 bases identical to TRBD2. V gave up 5 bases and J gave up 3 bases; unmatched junction bases: 7. Germline V CDR1 and CDR2: SGHAT, FQNNGV. The CDR3 sequence is 15 residues long. The CDR3 here is CASSPKAGYYNEQFF. In nucleotides, the CDR3 is TGTGCCAGCAGCCCCAAAGCGGGATACTACAATGAGCAGTTCTTC. Filled out from reference TRBV11-2 and TRBJ2-1, the complete variable domain reads EAGVAQSPRYKIIEKRQSVAFWCNPISGHATLYWYQQILGQGPKLLIQFQNNGVVDDSQLPKDRFSAERLKGVDSTLKIQPAKLEDSAVYLCASSPKAGYYNEQFFGPGTRLTVL.

This clonotype was seen repeatedly, ten times or more. The chain recombines TRBV28 with TRBJ2-7, with 9 bases identical to TRBD1. The CDR3 loop spans 14 amino acids. CDR1 and CDR2 (germline): MDHEN, SYDVKM. With 6 bases clipped from V and 3 bases from J, the junction kept 6 bases outside the gene matches. The CDR3 DNA reads as TGTGCCAGCAGACCGGGACAGGGTAGCTACGAGCAGTACTTC. This encodes CASRPGQGSYEQYF.

This clonotype was found many times. The rearrangement joins TRBV28 to TRBJ2-1; 9 nucleotides line up with TRBD2. The CDR3 is 14 residues long. Trimming took 7 bases from V and 4 from J; bases not matched to a gene: 5. Germline V gives CDR1 MDHEN, CDR2 SYDVKM. Written as DNA, the CDR3 is TGTGCCAGCACATTAGCGGGAGCGTACAATGAGCAGTTCTTC. This encodes CASTLAGAYNEQFF.

This clonotype was seen repeatedly, ten times or more. V usage is TRBV18 and J usage is TRBJ1-4; D not certain. Trimming left V 4 bases short and J 10 bases short, with 13 bases between. There are 13 residues in the CDR3. Germline V gene lookup returns CDR1 KGHSH and CDR2 LQKENI. The CDR3: CASSLEGRGKLFF. CDR3 sequence (DNA): TGTGCCAGCTCACTGGAGGGAAGAGGAAAACTGTTTTTT. Combining the CDR3 with reference TRBV18 and TRBJ1-4 gives the whole variable domain NAGVMQNPRHLVRRRGQEARLRCSPMKGHSHVYWYRQLPEEGLKFMVYLQKENIIDESGMPKERFSAEFPKEGPSILRIQQVVRGDSAAYFCASSLEGRGKLFFGSGTQLSVL.

This clonotype was observed a few times. The chain combines TRBV7-6 with TRBJ2-5; weak D call: TRBD2 (6 bases). V was pared by 11 bases and J by 5 bases, with 21 bases between. This CDR3 region has 14 residues. The germline gives CDR1 SGHVS, CDR2 FNYEAQ. CDR3 coding DNA: TGTGCCGACCAAGAGGGCCCGGGAGTTGAGACCCAGTACTTC. Translated, it gives CADQEGPGVETQYF.

Details on this clonotype: Being one base from a much bigger clone, this may be a read error. The chain joins TRBV20-1 to TRBJ2-1; 10 nucleotides line up with TRBD2. CDR3 length: 15 residues. Per germline, CDR1 DFQATT and CDR2 SNEGSKA (reference sequence). This CDR3 reads CIASGGTISGNEQFF. The DNA for the CDR3 is TGCATTGCTAGCGGGGGAACAATATCGGGCAATGAGCAGTTCTTC.

This clonotype occurred a few times. The chain is built from TRBV3-1 and TRBJ2-1, with 15 bases matching TRBD2. The trim removed 1 base at V and 7 bases at J, leaving 11 bases unmatched. CDR3 size: 19 residues. Per the germline V gene, CDR1 is LGHDT and CDR2 is YNNKEL (reference sequence). Written as DNA, the CDR3 is TGTGCCAGCAGCCAAGGGACTAGCGGGAGGGCCAGGGGAGTTAATGAGCAGTTCTTC. This translates into CASSQGTSGRARGVNEQFF.

The rearrangement uses TRBV20-1 and TRBJ2-3, with D unresolved. The CDR3 is 14 residues long. Germline V gene lookup returns CDR1 DFQATT and CDR2 SNEGSKA (reference sequence). The V and J ends lost 6 bases and 0 bases respectively, with 13 bases between them. CDR3 in amino acids: CSAPGYSSTDTQYF. The CDR3 DNA is TGCAGTGCCCCTGGCTATTCTAGCACAGATACGCAGTATTTT.

Many counts were recorded for this clonotype. The gene calls are TRBV20-1 and TRBJ2-3; D perhaps matches TRBD1 (5 bases). The CDR3 consists of 13 residues. Trimming removed 1 base at V and 4 bases at J, with 9 bases between. Germline V CDR1 and CDR2: DFQATT, SNEGSKA (reference sequence). The CDR3 here is CSARGRVPDTQYF. CDR3 DNA sequence: TGCAGTGCTAGAGGCAGGGTACCAGATACGCAGTATTTT.

The chain couples TRBV7-9 to TRBJ2-7; the match to TRBD1 covers 8 bases. CDR1 and CDR2 from the germline V gene are SEHNR and FQNEAQ (reference sequence). Trimming removed 5 bases from V and 3 bases from J; junction bases left unmatched: 3. There are 13 residues in the CDR3. The DNA of the CDR3 is TGTGCCAGCAGCCGGACAGGGATCTACGAGCAGTACTTC. Encoded protein: CASSRTGIYEQYF.

This rearrangement joins TRBV20-1 to TRBJ2-1; TRBD2 aligns across 11 bases. Per germline, CDR1 DFQATT and CDR2 SNEGSKA (reference sequence). The CDR3 runs 14 residues. Unmatched junction bases numbered 9, after V lost 6 bases and J lost 8 bases. CDR3 loop: CSAVRSSGRHEQFF. The CDR3 DNA sequence: TGCAGTGCCGTTAGATCTAGCGGGAGGCATGAGCAGTTCTTC.

This clonotype was observed a few times. The chain carries TRBV13 and TRBJ2-1; D perhaps matches TRBD2 (5 bases). The germline V gene encodes CDR1 PRHDT and CDR2 FYEKMQ (reference sequence). The CDR3 is 20 residues long. V was cut by 1 base and J by 9 bases, with 31 bases left in between. CDR3 region: CASSLVRFQWERSGVGEQFF. CDR3 nucleotides: TGTGCCAGCAGCTTAGTACGCTTCCAGTGGGAGCGGTCCGGTGTGGGTGAGCAGTTCTTC. The full variable domain, rest sourced from reference TRBV13 and TRBJ2-1, is AAGVIQSPRHLIKEKRETATLKCYPIPRHDTVYWYQQGPGQDPQFLISFYEKMQSDKGSIPDRFSAQQFSDYHSELNMSSLELGDSALYFCASSLVRFQWERSGVGEQFFGPGTRLTVL.

This rearrangement joins TRBV19 to TRBJ2-5; possibly TRBD2 for D (6 bases). This CDR3 spans 15 amino acids. V lost 6 bases, J lost 5 bases, and 19 bases lay in between. Germline V gene data show CDR1 as LNHDA and CDR2 as SQIVND (reference sequence). In DNA, the CDR3 is TGTGCCAGTAGCAAGACGGGGGATCCCCTCGAGACCCAGTACTTC. This translates into CASSKTGDPLETQYF.

This clonotype was seen ten or more times. J is TRBJ1-1 and V is TRBV6-1; 7 positions match TRBD1. The CDR3 sequence is 12 residues long. V trimming: 7 bases; J trimming: 6 bases; junction bases outside the gene matches: 5. Germline CDR1 is MNHNS and CDR2 is SASEGT. CDR3 sequence reads: CASMRQGAEAFF. CDR3 bases: TGTGCCAGCATGCGGCAGGGGGCTGAAGCTTTCTTT.

At least ten counts were recorded for this clonotype. The chain joins TRBV11-2 to TRBJ2-7; 10 nucleotides align to TRBD2. The length of the CDR3 is 15 residues. Germline CDR1 is SGHAT and CDR2 is FQNNGV. J lost 4 bases, V lost 5 bases, and 8 bases had no gene match. For the CDR3, the DNA is TGTGCCAGCAGCACCCCTAGCGGGAGTTTTTACGAGCAGTACTTC. The encoded protein is CASSTPSGSFYEQYF.

This clonotype was seen repeatedly, ten times or more. V and J are TRBV6-1 and TRBJ2-7; D may be TRBD2 (5 bases). The CDR3 is made up of 12 amino acids. Germline V gives CDR1 MNHNS, CDR2 SASEGT. V shed 8 bases and J shed 2 bases, with 10 bases lying between them. CDR3 loop: CASARETYEQYF. CDR3 DNA: TGTGCCAGCGCCCGGGAAACCTACGAGCAGTACTTC.

The chain joins TRBV20-1 to TRBJ1-4; D is unresolved. The CDR3 sequence is 14 residues long. Germline V gene lookup returns CDR1 DFQATT and CDR2 SNEGSKA (reference sequence). Trimming cost V 4 bases and J 13 bases, with 22 bases left between them. The CDR3 coding sequence is TGCAGTGCTATTCTCTTGGGAACGACCGGAATACTGTTTTTT. This encodes CSAILLGTTGILFF.